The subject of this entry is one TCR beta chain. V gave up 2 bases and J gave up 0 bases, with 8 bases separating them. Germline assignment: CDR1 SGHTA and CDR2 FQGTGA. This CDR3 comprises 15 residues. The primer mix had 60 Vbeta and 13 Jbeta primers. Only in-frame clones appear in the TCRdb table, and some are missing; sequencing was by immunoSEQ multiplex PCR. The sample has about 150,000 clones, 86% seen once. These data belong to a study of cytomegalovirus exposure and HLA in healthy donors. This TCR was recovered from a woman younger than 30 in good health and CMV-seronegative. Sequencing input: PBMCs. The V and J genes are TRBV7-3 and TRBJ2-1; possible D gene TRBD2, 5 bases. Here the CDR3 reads CASSLSAGSYNEQFF. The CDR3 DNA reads TGTGCCAGCAGCTTATCCGCGGGCTCCTACAATGAGCAGTTCTTC.